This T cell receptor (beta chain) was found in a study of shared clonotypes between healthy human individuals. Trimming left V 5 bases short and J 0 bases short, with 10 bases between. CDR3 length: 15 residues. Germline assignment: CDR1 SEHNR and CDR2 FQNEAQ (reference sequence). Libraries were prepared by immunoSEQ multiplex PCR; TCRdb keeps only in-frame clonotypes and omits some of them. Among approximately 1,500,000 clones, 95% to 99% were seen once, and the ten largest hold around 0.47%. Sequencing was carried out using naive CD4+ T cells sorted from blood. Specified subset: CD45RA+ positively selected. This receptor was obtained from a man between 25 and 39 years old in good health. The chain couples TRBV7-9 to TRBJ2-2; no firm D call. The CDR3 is CASSTLAANTGELFF. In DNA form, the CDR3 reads TGTGCCAGCAGCACCTTGGCGGCGAACACCGGGGAGCTGTTTTTT.